A single sample is the source of the 11 T cell receptor beta chains below, sequenced in a study of T-cell memory formation after mild COVID-19. MiXCR was run by TCRdb on the 5' RACE reads, yielding one entry per CDR3 protein. Of some 280,000 distinct CDR3 sequences detected, roughly 15% appear once; the ten largest clones hold roughly 20%. Sequencing was done on a sample of PBMCs or a T cell subset sorted from them (not recorded which). The receptors shown here come from a man aged 18 to 35 who had mild COVID-19 (a few samples of this study predate the infection). Cell type and time point are not known.

This clonotype was picked up many times. This chain joins TRBV5-1 and TRBJ2-2; 7 bases are shared with TRBD1. CDR3 size: 13 residues. Germline-derived CDR1 and CDR2 are SGHRS and YFSETQ. V lost 4 bases to trimming and J lost 8 bases; unmatched junction nucleotides: 5. As DNA, the CDR3 is TGCGCCAGCAGCACAGGGGACCCGGGGGAGCTGTTTTTT. It yields the protein CASSTGDPGELFF.

The V and J genes are TRBV27 and TRBJ2-7; D gene ambiguous. CDR3 length: 14 amino acids. Germline V gives CDR1 MNHEY, CDR2 SMNVEV (reference sequence). V shed 3 bases and J shed 5 bases, with 14 bases lying between them. DNA of the CDR3: TGTGCCAGCAGTTTTGGTGGCAGGAACCACGAGCAGTACTTC. This sequence encodes CASSFGGRNHEQYF.

This clonotype occurred many times. The chain links TRBV18 to TRBJ2-5, with a tentative D call TRBD2 (5 bases). V lost 0 bases and J lost 5, with 13 bases in between. This CDR3 is 15 amino acids long. Looked up from germline, CDR1 is KGHSH and CDR2 is LQKENI. Written as DNA, the CDR3 is TGTGCCAGCTCACCACCGATGACGGGGATGGAGACCCAGTACTTC. Amino acid sequence: CASSPPMTGMETQYF.

The V gene is TRBV21-1, the J gene TRBJ2-7; the table gives TRBD1 as D, unverified against the DNA. TRBV21-1 is a known pseudogene. There are 16 residues in the CDR3. CDR3 protein: CASSPGGTGFSYEQYV. The DNA for the CDR3 is TGTGCCAGCAGCCCCGGGGGGACAGGATTCTCCTACGAGCAGTACGTC.

The chain is built from TRBV27 and TRBJ2-7; 11 bases align to TRBD2. This CDR3 is built from 16 residues. V lost 4 bases, J lost 4 bases, and 9 bases stayed unmatched. CDR1 and CDR2 (germline): MNHEY, SMNVEV (reference sequence). CDR3 in DNA: TGTGCCAGCAGTTCCTCACTAGCGGGGGCCGTTTACGAGCAGTACTTC. This sequence encodes CASSSSLAGAVYEQYF.

A few counts support this clonotype. The rearrangement links TRBV9 to TRBJ2-1; 8 bases map to TRBD2. The CDR3 has 17 amino acids. J was trimmed by 0 bases and V by 1 base; bases with no gene match: 6. The germline gives CDR1 SGDLS, CDR2 YYNGEE. The CDR3 loop reads CASSVYSGASSYNEQFF. CDR3 DNA: TGTGCCAGCAGCGTATATAGCGGGGCTAGCTCCTACAATGAGCAGTTCTTC.

The chain combines TRBV4-1 with TRBJ2-1, with 10 positions matching TRBD2. With V trimmed by 4 bases and J by 6 bases, 12 bases remained unmatched. This CDR3 comprises 17 residues. CDR1 is MGHRA and CDR2 is YSYEKL in the germline V gene. The DNA for the CDR3 is TGCGCCAGCAGCCCATACTTAGCGGGGGGACGGGGCAATGAGCAGTTCTTC. Protein sequence: CASSPYLAGGRGNEQFF.

The chain has TRBV20-1 and TRBJ1-4; D ambiguous. V gave up 1 base and J gave up 7 bases, with 13 bases separating them. The CDR3 contains 14 residues. The germline V gene has CDR1 DFQATT and CDR2 SNEGSKA (reference sequence). The CDR3 region is CSARGTILGEKLFF. CDR3 DNA sequence: TGCAGTGCTAGAGGGACCATCCTCGGTGAAAAACTGTTTTTT.

The rearrangement joins TRBV5-1 to TRBJ1-1; a weak D match, TRBD1 (5 bases). The germline V gene encodes CDR1 SGHRS and CDR2 YFSETQ. The V gene lost 7 bases and the J gene lost 1 base, with 14 bases spanning the gap. CDR3 size: 14 residues. CDR3 in amino acids: CASGHETANTEAFF. CDR3 bases: TGCGCCAGCGGACATGAGACAGCGAACACTGAAGCTTTCTTT.

This clonotype was counted many times. This rearrangement joins TRBV5-1 to TRBJ2-1; D not certain. The CDR3 is 15 residues long. Germline V lookup: CDR1 SGHRS, CDR2 YFSETQ. Trimming took 4 bases from V and 7 from J, leaving 18 bases between them. The CDR3 DNA follows: TGCGCCAGCAGCCTGAATTCCCGGACCCAAAATGAGCAGTTCTTC. It encodes CASSLNSRTQNEQFF.

This clonotype was found a few times. The chain joins TRBV20-1 to TRBJ1-2, with 9 bases fitting TRBD1. Unmatched junction bases numbered 8, after V lost 3 bases and J lost 3 bases. Germline V gene sequence: CDR1 DFQATT, CDR2 SNEGSKA (reference sequence). CDR3 length: 15 residues. CDR3 sequence (DNA): TGCAGTGCTAGCCCCCTCGGACAGGGGCACTATGGCTACACCTTC. Residues: CSASPLGQGHYGYTF.